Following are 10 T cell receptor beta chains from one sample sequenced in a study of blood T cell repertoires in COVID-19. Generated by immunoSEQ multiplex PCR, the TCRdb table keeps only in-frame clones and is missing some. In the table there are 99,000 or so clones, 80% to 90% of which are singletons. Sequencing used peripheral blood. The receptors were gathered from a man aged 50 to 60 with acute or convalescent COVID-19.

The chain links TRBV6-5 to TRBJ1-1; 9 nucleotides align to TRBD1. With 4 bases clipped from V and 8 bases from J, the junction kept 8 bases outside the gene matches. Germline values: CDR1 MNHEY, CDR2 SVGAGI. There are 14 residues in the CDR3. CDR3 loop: CASSSPGDRAEAFF. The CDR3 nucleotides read TGTGCCAGCAGTTCCCCCGGGGACAGGGCGGAAGCTTTCTTT.

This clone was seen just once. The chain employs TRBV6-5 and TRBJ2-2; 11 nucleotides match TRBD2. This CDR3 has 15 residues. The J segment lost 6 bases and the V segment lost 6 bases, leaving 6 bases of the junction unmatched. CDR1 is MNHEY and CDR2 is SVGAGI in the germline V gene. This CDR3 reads CASSVTSGRAGELFF. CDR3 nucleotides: TGTGCCAGCAGCGTCACTAGCGGGAGAGCCGGGGAGCTGTTTTTT.

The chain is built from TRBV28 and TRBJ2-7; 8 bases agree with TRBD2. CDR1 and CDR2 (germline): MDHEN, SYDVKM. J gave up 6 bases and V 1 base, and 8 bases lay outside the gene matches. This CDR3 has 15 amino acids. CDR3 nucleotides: TGTGCCAGCAGTTTATCAGGACTAGCCTCGGGCGAGCAGTACTTC. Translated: CASSLSGLASGEQYF.

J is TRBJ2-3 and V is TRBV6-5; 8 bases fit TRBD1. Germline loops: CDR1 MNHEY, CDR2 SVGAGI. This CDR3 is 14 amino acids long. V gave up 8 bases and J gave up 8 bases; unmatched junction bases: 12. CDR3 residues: CASSQGDPGRTQYF. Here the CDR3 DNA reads TGTGCCAGCTCACAGGGGGACCCGGGGCGTACGCAGTATTTT.

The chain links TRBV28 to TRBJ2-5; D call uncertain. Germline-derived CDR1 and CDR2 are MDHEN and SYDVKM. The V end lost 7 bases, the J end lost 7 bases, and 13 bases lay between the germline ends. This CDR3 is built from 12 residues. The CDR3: CASKAPSGTQYF. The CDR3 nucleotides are TGTGCCAGCAAGGCCCCCTCGGGGACCCAGTACTTC.

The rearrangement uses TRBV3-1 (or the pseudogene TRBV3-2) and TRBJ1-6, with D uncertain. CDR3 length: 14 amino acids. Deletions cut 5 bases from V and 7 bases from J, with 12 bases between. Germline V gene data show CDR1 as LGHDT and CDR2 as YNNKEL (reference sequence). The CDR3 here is CASSILTGNSPLHF. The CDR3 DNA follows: TGTGCCAGCAGCATTCTAACGGGGAATTCACCCCTCCACTTT.

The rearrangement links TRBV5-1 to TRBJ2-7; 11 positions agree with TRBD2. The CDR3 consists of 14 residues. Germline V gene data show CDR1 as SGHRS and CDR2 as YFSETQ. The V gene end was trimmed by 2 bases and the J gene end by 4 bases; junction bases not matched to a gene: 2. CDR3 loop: CASSLGTSGYEQYF. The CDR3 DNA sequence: TGCGCCAGCAGCTTAGGGACTAGCGGTTACGAGCAGTACTTC.

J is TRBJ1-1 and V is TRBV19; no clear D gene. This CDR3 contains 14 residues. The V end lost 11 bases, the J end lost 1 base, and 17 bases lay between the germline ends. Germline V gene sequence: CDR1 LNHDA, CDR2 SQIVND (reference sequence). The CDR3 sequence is CAVGTEVRNTEAFF. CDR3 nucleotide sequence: TGTGCCGTCGGAACAGAAGTTAGGAACACTGAAGCTTTCTTT.

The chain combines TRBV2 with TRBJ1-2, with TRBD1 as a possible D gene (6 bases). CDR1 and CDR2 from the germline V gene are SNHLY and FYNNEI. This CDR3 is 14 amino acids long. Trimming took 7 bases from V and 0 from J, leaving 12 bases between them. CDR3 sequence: CASKGTTTNYGYTF. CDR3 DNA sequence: TGTGCCAGCAAGGGGACAACAACTAACTATGGCTACACCTTC. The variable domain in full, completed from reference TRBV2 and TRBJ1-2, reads EPEVTQTPSHQVTQMGQEVILRCVPISNHLYFYWYRQILGQKVEFLVSFYNNEISEKSEIFDDQFSVERPDGSNFTLKIRSTKLEDSAMYFCASKGTTTNYGYTFGSGTRLTVV.

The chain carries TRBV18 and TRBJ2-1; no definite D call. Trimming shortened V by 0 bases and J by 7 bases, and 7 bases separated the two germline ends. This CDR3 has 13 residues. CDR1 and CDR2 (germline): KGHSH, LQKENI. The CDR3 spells CASSPPVRNEQFF. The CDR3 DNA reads TGTGCCAGCTCACCACCTGTTCGGAATGAGCAGTTCTTC.